The T cell receptor (beta chain) described here comes from a study of blood T cell repertoires in COVID-19 (dated by TCRdb to 2019 to 2021). About the study as a whole: Samples from collaborators originated in the United States, Italy and Spain and spanned both the acute and convalescent phases of COVID-19. The repertoires were released in a freely available public database meant as a resource for research on the immune response to SARS-CoV-2. Where HLA class I and class II types were available, the types were taken from metadata supplied by the sample provider, not from assay-based typing. The prospective study material was composed of cDNA or gDNA derived from T cells, B-cell-depleted T cells, or PBMCs. Subjects who had been exposed to COVID-19, were actively infected with it, or had recovered from it provided the deeply sampled blood TCRbeta repertoires that made up the dataset. Samples came from the ongoing ImmuneRACE study (first 160 participants) plus 1,254 subjects from 6 global collaborators. Sample metadata almost always included a de-identified subject ID, COVID-19 status, age in years and sex. Study-wide conclusions, independent of this receptor: The quantity of clinical and demographic metadata differed by source and by participant and was supplied without curation.

This clone was found once. Its target antigen remains unknown. No qualities accompany the bases; no much larger clone lies one base away. TCRbeta CDR3 regions were amplified from genomic DNA using the immunoSEQ Assay, a bias-controlled multiplex PCR. The study's processing was this. The number of nucleated cells in each sample was estimated from the amplification of reference gene primers within the assay. To quantify the absolute abundance of each unique TCRbeta CDR3 rearrangement, sequence reads were collapsed and filtered. For each sample, productive Simpson clonality was calculated as the square root of Simpson's diversity index across productive rearrangements. In its TCRdb copy, this immuneACCESS table keeps in-frame sequences only and misses some clones. Where compared with another copy, unresolved V genes explain less than half of these, and the others have no known cause. V and J calls and clone size follow that table, whereas D and trimming were derived from the DNA. The sample yields approximately 210,000 clones; approximately 81% were counted once. In total, the top ten clones hold about 8.9% of the sample.

Relative to germline, V is 2 bases shorter and J is 0 bases shorter, with 10 bases between their ends. CDR1 is given as SGHTA and CDR2 as FQGNSA, both from the germline V gene. The CDR3 holds 16 amino acids from the cysteine to the phenylalanine. Of the read, only the CDR3 DNA is kept; its 48 bases are in frame from base 1. Participants in the prospective study were enrolled through a virtual design, were aged 18 to 89 years, and lived in approximately 25 United States geographic areas. In the prospective study, cohorts were assigned on the basis of participant-reported clinical history obtained from a screening survey and a study questionnaire. Each participant in the prospective study had whole blood, serum and a nasopharyngeal or oropharyngeal swab collected by mobile phlebotomists. Prospective study participants could optionally give additional blood draws and questionnaires over an approximately 2-month period. Prospective study blood samples were shipped either frozen or at room temperature before DNA extraction.

The sequence was collected from a woman in her fifties or sixties with acute COVID-19. The specimen was PBMCs or T cells enriched from blood (not recorded which). Rearrangement joined TRBV7-2 to TRBJ2-2, with the D gene not clear enough to name. CDR3 loop: CASSLSVGTNTGELFF. The DNA reads as follows: TGTGCCAGCAGCTTATCTGTGGGCACGAACACCGGGGAGCTGTTTTTT.